The T cell receptor beta chain described here comes from a study of vaccination and CD4 T cells after COVID-19. Study details: Convalescent donors were composed of six males and four females, of whom two were Hispanic. Median time from second vaccine dose to sampling was 72 days (14 to 241).

This clonotype has a handful of counts. The target antigen is unknown. Cultured CD4+ T cells had their DNA profiled by the Oncomine TCR Beta short-read assay. Cultured CD4+ T cells were the source of extracted genomic DNA. TCRdb fed the PCR reads into MiXCR, producing one record per CDR3 protein. The sample lists some 10,000 distinct CDR3 sequences; approximately 41% were seen once. CDR3 length: 14 residues. Trimming pared 0 bases from V and 5 bases from J, leaving 10 bases between. Germline lookup yields CDR1 LGHNA and CDR2 YSLEER. The treatment here: roughly ten-day PBMC culture with coronavirus spike peptide pools or control peptides (ViraFEST assay). PBMC cultures, at around 2 million cells per well, received 7.5 to 10 IU/ml IL-2 and approximately 10 ug/ml peptide pools.

The rearrangement uses TRBV4-3 and TRBJ1-1; TRBD1 is a possible D gene (6 bases). Sequenced input: CD4+ T cells from blood, cultured in vitro. The clonotype comes from a human donor who had recovered from COVID-19. CDR3 residues: CASSQDGRGTEAFF. The CDR3 bases are TGCGCCAGCAGCCAAGACGGCAGGGGTACTGAAGCTTTCTTT.